The source of this T cell receptor (beta chain) is a study of OX40 agonist ivuxolimab in advanced cancers. Trimming at V came to 4 bases and at J to 1 base, leaving 3 bases not matched to a gene. The CDR3 extends over 14 amino acids. Per germline, CDR1 MNHEY and CDR2 SMNVEV (reference sequence). The protocol was immunoSEQ multiplex PCR, while the TCRdb copy is restricted to in-frame clones and leaves out a portion. This sample has approximately 160,000 clones, with under 95% found just once. The chain recombines TRBV27 with TRBJ1-1, with 7 bases fitting TRBD1. Sequenced here: CD4+ or CD8+ T cells sorted from blood, sampled in a trial of the OX40 agonist ivuxolimab. The TCR comes from an adult with an advanced solid tumor such as melanoma, head and neck, liver or kidney cancer. CDR3 coding DNA: TGTGCCAGCAGTTCCCCAGGGGGGAACACTGAAGCTTTCTTT. Its protein is CASSSPGGNTEAFF.